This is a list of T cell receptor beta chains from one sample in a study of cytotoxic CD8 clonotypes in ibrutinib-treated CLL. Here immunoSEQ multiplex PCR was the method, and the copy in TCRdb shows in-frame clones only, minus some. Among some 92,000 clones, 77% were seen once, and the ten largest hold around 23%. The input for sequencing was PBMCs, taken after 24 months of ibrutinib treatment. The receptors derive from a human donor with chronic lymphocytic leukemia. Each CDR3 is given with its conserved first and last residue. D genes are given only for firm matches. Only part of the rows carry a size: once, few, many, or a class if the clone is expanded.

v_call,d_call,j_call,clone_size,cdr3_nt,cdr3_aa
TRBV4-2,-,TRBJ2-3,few,TGTGCCAGCAGCCGAGACGCCGGGACTTTCACAGATACGCAGTATTTT,CASSRDAGTFTDTQYF
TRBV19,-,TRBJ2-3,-,TGTGCCAGTAGTCCCAGAGCGGCCTACACAGATACGCAGTATTTT,CASSPRAAYTDTQYF
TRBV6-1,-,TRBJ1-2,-,TGTGCCAGCAGTGAAGCGCGGGGGGGAAAGGGCGGCTATGGCTACACCTTC,CASSEARGGKGGYGYTF
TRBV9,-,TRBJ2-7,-,TGTGCCAGCAGCGTAGATCCTGGGACCCTCGAGCAGTACTTC,CASSVDPGTLEQYF
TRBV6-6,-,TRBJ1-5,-,TGTGCCAGCAGACGCTTGGAAGGCAGCAATCAGCCCCAGCATTTT,CASRRLEGSNQPQHF
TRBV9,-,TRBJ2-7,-,TGTGCCAGCAGCGTGAAGCTGGACGGACCCTACGAGCAGTACTTC,CASSVKLDGPYEQYF
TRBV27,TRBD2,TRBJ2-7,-,TGTGCCAGCAGTTTTTTGGTAGCGGGAGTCGGCGAGCAGTACTTC,CASSFLVAGVGEQYF
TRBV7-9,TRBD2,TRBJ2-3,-,TGTGCCAGCAGCTCCTCTAGCGGGAGCACAGATACGCAGTATTTT,CASSSSSGSTDTQYF
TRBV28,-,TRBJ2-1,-,TGTGCCAGCAGTCTTCCTGTCTTATACAATGAGCAGTTCTTC,CASSLPVLYNEQFF
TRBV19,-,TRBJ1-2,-,TGTGCCAGTAGTATCCCCGGGACGGAAATCGGTGGCTACACCTTC,CASSIPGTEIGGYTF
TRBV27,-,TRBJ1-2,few,TGTGCCAGCAGTTTATACCATTCTTTCGGCTATGGCTACACCTTC,CASSLYHSFGYGYTF
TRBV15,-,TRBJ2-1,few,TGTGCCACCAGCACAATGAATGAGCAGTTCTTC,CATSTMNEQFF
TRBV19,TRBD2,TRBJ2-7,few,TGTGCCAGTAGAAGACTAGCGGGAGAGTACGAGCAGTACTTC,CASRRLAGEYEQYF
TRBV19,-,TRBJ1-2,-,TGTGCCAGTAGTGCCGGGGTATATGGCTACACCTTC,CASSAGVYGYTF
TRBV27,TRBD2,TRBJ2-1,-,TGTGCCAGCAGTTTATTTTCGGGACTAGCGGGAGTCGGCGAGCAGTTCTTC,CASSLFSGLAGVGEQFF
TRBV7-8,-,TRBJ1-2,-,TGTGCCAGCAGCTTAGTGGTGGGGGAGGGTGGCTACACCTTC,CASSLVVGEGGYTF
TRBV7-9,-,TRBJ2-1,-,TGTGCCAGCAGCTTTTCCCAGGGTGAGCAGTTCTTC,CASSFSQGEQFF
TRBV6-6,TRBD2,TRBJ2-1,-,TGTGCCAGCAGGTTACTAGCGACCTACAATGAGCAGTTCTTC,CASRLLATYNEQFF
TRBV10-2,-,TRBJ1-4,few,TGCGCCAGCAGCGGACAAGTAAAGAACGAAAAACTGTTTTTT,CASSGQVKNEKLFF
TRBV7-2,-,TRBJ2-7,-,TGTGCCAGCAGCTTAGTGTGGCCAGAAACCTACGAGCAGTACTTC,CASSLVWPETYEQYF
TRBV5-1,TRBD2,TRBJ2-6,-,TGCGCCAGCAGCTTAGGTAACCGGGGCCTGAGATCTAGCGGGTTAAGCTCTGGGGCCAACGTCCTGACTTTC,CASSLGNRGLRSSGLSSGANVLTF
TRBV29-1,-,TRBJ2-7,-,TGCAGCGTCCGAAGGACAGATACGGAGCAGTACTTC,CSVRRTDTEQYF
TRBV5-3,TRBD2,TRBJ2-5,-,TGTGCCAGAAGCTTGTCGTCCAGTGGGAGGGCCAAACGGACTGGGATTGGTGAGACCCAGTACTTC,CARSLSSSGRAKRTGIGETQYF